This T cell receptor beta chain was identified in a study of shared clonotypes between healthy human individuals. Study results and limitations: Clonotype sharing among the donors was expected to vary with sequencing depth.

Points on this clone: The antigen is not known.

Several immunoSEQ 96-well plates shared each subset's DNA, each plate a replicate. It was around 0.3 ug DNA, roughly 30,000 T cell genomes, that went into each replicate PCR of unsorted PBMC. Sequencing was performed with immunoSEQ multiplex PCR; in TCRdb, only in-frame clones are kept and a portion is missing. The sample lists hundreds of thousands of clones; roughly four fifths were seen once. This CDR3 region has 11 residues. Trimming pared 5 bases from V and 13 bases from J, leaving 14 bases between. Per germline, CDR1 SNHLY and CDR2 FYNNEI. The rearrangement joins TRBV2 to TRBJ1-2; weak D call: TRBD1 (6 bases). Material: PBMCs. The clonotype comes from a woman between 40 and 50 years old in good health. Some clones in this sample may be carry-over from other donors' samples. The CDR3 loop is CASSIQGPCTF. CDR3 DNA sequence: TGTGCCAGCAGTATACAGGGCCCTTGCACCTTC.